The 2 T cell receptor beta chains listed next were all sequenced from one sample in a study of blood T cell repertoires in COVID-19. Assay used: immunoSEQ multiplex PCR; TCRdb lists only in-frame clones, some missing. The sample shows 390,000 or so clones, 80% to 90% of them seen only once. Sequenced: PBMCs or T cells enriched from blood (not recorded which). The receptors originated from a woman aged 45-59 years who had recovered from COVID-19.

The chain couples TRBV19 to TRBJ2-3; D is uncertain. The germline gives CDR1 LNHDA, CDR2 SQIVND (reference sequence). The germline V and J ends were trimmed by 2 bases and 3 bases, with 15 bases remaining between them. There are 16 residues in the CDR3. The CDR3 bases are TGTGCCAGTAGTATAAACGCGCAGGTCGCGACAGATACGCAGTATTTT. The encoded protein is CASSINAQVATDTQYF.

In this sample, this clone turned up a few times. The chain is built from TRBV3-1 (or the pseudogene TRBV3-2) and TRBJ2-3, with D tentatively TRBD1 (5 bases). CDR1 and CDR2 (germline): LGHDT, YNNKEL (reference sequence). The CDR3 totals 14 residues. The V and J ends lost 7 bases and 0 bases respectively, with 11 bases between them. The CDR3 DNA is TGTGCCAGCAAGGCAGGGCCGAGCACAGATACGCAGTATTTT. Translated: CASKAGPSTDTQYF.